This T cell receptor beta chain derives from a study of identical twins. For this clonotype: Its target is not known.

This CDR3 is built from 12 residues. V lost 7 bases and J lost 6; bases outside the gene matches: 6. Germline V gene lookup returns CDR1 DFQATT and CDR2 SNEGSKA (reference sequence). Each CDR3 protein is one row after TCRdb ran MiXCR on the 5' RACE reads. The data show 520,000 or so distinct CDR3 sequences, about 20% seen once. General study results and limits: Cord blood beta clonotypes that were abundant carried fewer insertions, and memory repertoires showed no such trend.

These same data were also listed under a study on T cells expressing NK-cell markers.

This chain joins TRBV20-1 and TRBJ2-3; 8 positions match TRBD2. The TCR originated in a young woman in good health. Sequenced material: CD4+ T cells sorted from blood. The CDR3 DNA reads TGCAGTGAGCGGGGGCCCTCGGATACGCAGTATTTT. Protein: CSERGPSDTQYF.